Below are 2 T cell receptor beta chains sequenced from a single sample in a study of CD8 T cells in ankylosing spondylitis. Study-level results: One TCR beta motif, made up of fewer than 10 highly homologous variants, appeared characteristic of ankylosing spondylitis blood.

No antigens are known for them. TCRdb fed the 5' RACE reads into MiXCR, producing one record per CDR3 protein. The table shows approximately 300,000 distinct CDR3 sequences, with roughly 8% occurring only once. The sequenced sample was blood, either unsorted or a sorted T cell fraction (not recorded which). The receptors originated from a male donor with ankylosing spondylitis.

This clonotype has a count of ten or more. The V call is TRBV7-2, the J call TRBJ2-3; the D is unclear. CDR3 length: 14 residues. Germline CDR1 and CDR2: SGHTA and FQGNSA. The V end was cut by 4 bases, the J end by 2 bases, with 10 bases between. CDR3 sequence (DNA): TGTGCCAGCAGCTCATTGGGTGTCACAGATACGCAGTATTTT. Protein sequence: CASSSLGVTDTQYF.

The genes are TRBV7-6 and TRBJ2-1, with a tentative D call TRBD2 (5 bases). The length of the CDR3 is 16 residues. CDR1 is SGHVS, CDR2 FNYEAQ, per germline. V was shortened by 3 bases and J by 0 bases, with 12 bases between the two germline ends. Written as DNA, the CDR3 is TGTGCCAGCAGCTTTCGGGGAACAAGCTCCTACAATGAGCAGTTCTTC. Its translation: CASSFRGTSSYNEQFF. Using reference TRBV7-6 and TRBJ2-1 for the parts outside the CDR3, the full variable domain is GAGVSQSPRYKVTKRGQDVALRCDPISGHVSLYWYRQALGQGPEFLTYFNYEAQQDKSGLPNDRFSAERPEGSISTLTIQRTEQRDSAMYRCASSFRGTSSYNEQFFGPGTRLTVL.